This TCR beta chain was identified during a study of response to subunit inactivated influenza vaccine. Whole-study findings and limits: Few additional T cells are recruited per seasonal influenza vaccination, authors suggested.

A word on this clonotype: Its antigen is unknown.

Via MiXCR, TCRdb re-called the RT-PCR reads, giving one row per CDR3 protein. Here the sample spans about 480,000 distinct CDR3 sequences, over 25% being singletons. Germline V lookup: CDR1 MNHEY, CDR2 SVGAGI. This CDR3 spans 14 amino acids. Trimming removed 6 bases at V and 2 bases at J, with 10 bases between. The TCR was taken from a man over 45 who received an inactivated influenza vaccine. This material consisted of CD4+ T cells sorted from PBMCs, taken 5 days after vaccination. The rearrangement uses TRBV6-5 and TRBJ2-2; D unresolved. The CDR3 loop reads CASSQSVNTGELFF. The CDR3 DNA reads as TGTGCCAGCAGCCAATCAGTAAACACCGGGGAGCTGTTTTTT.